These 10 T cell receptor beta chains were all obtained from the same sample, sequenced in a study of radiotherapy plus CTLA-4 blockade in lung cancer. Generated by immunoSEQ multiplex PCR, the TCRdb table keeps only in-frame clones and is missing some. Of tens of thousands of clones detected, around 76% appear once; the ten largest clones hold 2.9%. This sample comprised peripheral blood, obtained from a patient treated with radiotherapy plus ipilimumab. The receptors shown here come from a human donor with non-small cell lung cancer who had a complete response to radiotherapy plus ipilimumab.

The chain carries TRBV5-1 and TRBJ1-1; TRBD1 matches at 8 bases. The J segment lost 5 bases and the V segment lost 4 bases, leaving 13 bases of the junction unmatched. The CDR3 extends over 16 amino acids. Germline loops: CDR1 SGHRS, CDR2 YFSETQ. CDR3 sequence reads: CASSPDGQGWGTEAFF. The CDR3 nucleotides are TGCGCCAGCAGCCCAGACGGACAGGGATGGGGGACTGAAGCTTTCTTT. The whole variable domain, remainder taken from reference TRBV5-1 and TRBJ1-1, is KAGVTQTPRYLIKTRGQQVTLSCSPISGHRSVSWYQQTPGQGLQFLFEYFSETQRNKGNFPGRFSGRQFSNSRSEMNVSTLELGDSALYLCASSPDGQGWGTEAFFGQGTRLTVV.

The chain joins TRBV2 to TRBJ1-5, with D possibly matching TRBD1 (5 bases). Germline V gene sequence: CDR1 SNHLY, CDR2 FYNNEI. V lost 1 base to trimming and J lost 6 bases, with 10 bases between them. The CDR3 has 14 residues. CDR3 amino acids: CASSEGGGGQPQHF. The CDR3, as DNA: TGTGCCAGCAGTGAAGGGGGGGGAGGTCAGCCCCAGCATTTT.

Here the CDR3 DNA reads TGTGCCAGCAGTTTTGAGAGGGGGCCTTACGAGCAGTACTTC. It codes for CASSFERGPYEQYF. V gene TRBV27 combines with J gene TRBJ2-7; TRBD1 agrees at 7 bases. Trimming cost V 3 bases and J 4 bases; bases outside gene matches: 6. The CDR3 has 14 residues. The germline gives CDR1 MNHEY, CDR2 SMNVEV (reference sequence).

This clone was observed once. The chain joins TRBV2 to TRBJ1-5; 7 bases fit TRBD1. The CDR3 totals 13 residues. V dropped 6 bases and J dropped 9; count of bases not matched to a gene: 8. Germline V gene lookup returns CDR1 SNHLY and CDR2 FYNNEI. The CDR3 sequence: CASRDRAGRPQHF. The CDR3 DNA sequence: TGTGCCAGCAGAGACAGGGCAGGGCGGCCCCAGCATTTT. Based on the CDR3 plus reference TRBV2 and TRBJ1-5, the full variable domain is EPEVTQTPSHQVTQMGQEVILRCVPISNHLYFYWYRQILGQKVEFLVSFYNNEISEKSEIFDDQFSVERPDGSNFTLKIRSTKLEDSAMYFCASRDRAGRPQHFGDGTRLSIL.

This chain joins TRBV18 and TRBJ1-3, with 7 bases that match TRBD1. Germline V CDR1 and CDR2: KGHSH, LQKENI. The junction had 2 bases not matched to a gene; V was cut back by 0 bases and J by 0 bases. This CDR3 has 16 amino acids. The DNA for the CDR3 is TGTGCCAGCTCACCACCGGGGACAGTCTCTGGAAACACCATATATTTT. Translating gives CASSPPGTVSGNTIYF.

This clone occurred a few times. The chain joins TRBV5-4 to TRBJ2-5, with 10 bases lining up with TRBD2. The CDR3 loop spans 15 amino acids. Germline V gene data show CDR1 as SGHNT and CDR2 as YYREEE (reference sequence). Trimming removed 4 bases from V and 2 bases from J; junction bases left unmatched: 5. CDR3 region: CASSRATSGQETQYF. The CDR3 DNA reads as TGTGCCAGCAGCCGGGCGACTAGCGGGCAAGAGACCCAGTACTTC.

The gene calls are TRBV30 and TRBJ2-3; TRBD2 matches at 9 bases. The CDR3 is 14 amino acids. CDR1 GTSNPN and CDR2 SVGIG come from the germline V gene (reference sequence). With V trimmed by 5 bases and J by 8 bases, 11 bases remained unmatched. The CDR3 bases are TGTGCCTGGGTGCGGGGTAGCGGGAGTGTTACGCAGTATTTT. Encoded protein: CAWVRGSGSVTQYF.

V and J are TRBV5-6 and TRBJ2-5; TRBD2 might be the D (5 bases). Matching the DNA end better, TRBJ2-7 makes the J call doubtful. Germline-derived CDR1 and CDR2 are SGHDT and YYEEEE. The CDR3 consists of 15 residues. The CDR3 reads CASSLQRSNSYEQYF. CDR3 in DNA: TGTGCCAGCAGCTTGCAGCGGTCCAACTCCTACGAGCAGTACTTC.

The J gene is TRBJ2-3, the V gene TRBV2; 7 positions agree with TRBD1. The CDR3 loop spans 14 amino acids. Germline CDR1 and CDR2: SNHLY and FYNNEI. V shed 2 bases, J shed 1 base, and the junction held 0 bases outside the gene matches. CDR3 sequence (DNA): TGTGCCAGCAGTGAAACAGGGGGCACAGATACGCAGTATTTT. Translated: CASSETGGTDTQYF.

This clone was picked up a small number of times. The chain is built from TRBV5-1 and TRBJ2-1; 8 bases line up with TRBD2. CDR1 and CDR2 (germline): SGHRS, YFSETQ. V dropped 0 bases and J dropped 10; count of bases not matched to a gene: 6. CDR3 length: 14 amino acids. The DNA of the CDR3 is TGCGCCAGCAGCTTGGTCATTACTAGCGGAGAGCAGTTCTTC. Its protein product is CASSLVITSGEQFF.